A single sample gave rise to the 24 T cell receptor beta chains below, sequenced in a study of T-cell memory formation after mild COVID-19. TCRdb used MiXCR to reprocess the 5' RACE reads, holding one entry per CDR3 protein. This table holds 150,000 or so distinct CDR3 sequences, around 10% found once. Sequencing used PBMCs or a T cell subset sorted from them (not recorded which). Receptors were obtained from a man aged 18 to 30 who had mild COVID-19 (a few samples of this study predate the infection). Cell type and time point are not known.

This clonotype showed up just a few times. The chain recombines TRBV28 with TRBJ2-2, with TRBD1 matching over 9 bases. CDR3 length equals 22 residues. Trimming cost V 5 bases and J 4 bases; bases outside gene matches: 26. Germline-derived CDR1 and CDR2 are MDHEN and SYDVKM. The DNA of the CDR3 is TGTGCCAGCAGTCCACTCGTCGGACAGGGGCCCGGGAGATCCCGGAGCACCGGGGAGCTGTTTTTT. Amino acids: CASSPLVGQGPGRSRSTGELFF.

V gene TRBV2 combines with J gene TRBJ2-1; weak D call: TRBD2 (6 bases). V shed 7 bases and J shed 6 bases, with 16 bases lying between them. Germline CDR1 SNHLY, CDR2 FYNNEI. The CDR3 runs to 14 residues. The CDR3, as DNA: TGTGCCAGCACGGCCGGGAGCAGGGCCAATGAGCAGTTCTTC. As protein: CASTAGSRANEQFF.

J is TRBJ2-5 and V is TRBV19; no reliable D call. V shed 3 bases and J shed 4 bases, with 6 bases lying between them. This CDR3 is 12 amino acids long. Looked up from germline, CDR1 is LNHDA and CDR2 is SQIVND (reference sequence). The CDR3 DNA reads TGTGCCAGTAGTATGACTCGAGAGACCCAGTACTTC. Translation: CASSMTRETQYF. Combining the CDR3 with reference TRBV19 and TRBJ2-5 gives the whole variable domain DGGITQSPKYLFRKEGQNVTLSCEQNLNHDAMYWYRQDPGQGLRLIYYSQIVNDFQKGDIAEGYSVSREKKESFPLTVTSAQKNPTAFYLCASSMTRETQYFGPGTRLLVL.

The chain employs TRBV7-7 and TRBJ2-1, with D possibly TRBD2 on 6 matching bases. Trimming cost V 1 base and J 10 bases, with 8 bases left between them. The CDR3 has 12 residues. Germline V CDR1 and CDR2: SSHAT, FNYEAQ (reference sequence). The CDR3 DNA reads as TGTGCCAGCAGCTTAGAGGCGGGAGAGCAGTTCTTC. Its translation is CASSLEAGEQFF.

This clonotype was seen more than once but under ten times. This chain uses TRBV3-1 with TRBJ2-7; weak D call: TRBD1 (5 bases). Per the germline V gene, CDR1 is LGHDT and CDR2 is YNNKEL (reference sequence). The CDR3 loop spans 14 amino acids. V was shortened by 3 bases and J by 3 bases, with 12 bases between the two germline ends. The CDR3 sequence is CASSQAGQLYEQYV. Written as DNA, the CDR3 is TGTGCCAGCAGCCAGGCAGGACAACTCTACGAGCAGTACGTC.

In this sample, this clonotype turned up many times. This sequence joins TRBV7-9 and TRBJ2-6; possible D gene TRBD2, 5 bases. V gave up 4 bases and J gave up 9 bases, with 13 bases separating them. Germline loops: CDR1 SEHNR, CDR2 FQNEAQ (reference sequence). The CDR3 is made up of 14 amino acids. CDR3 loop: CASSSRVSGNVLTF. The CDR3 DNA is TGTGCCAGCAGCTCGCGGGTTTCGGGCAACGTCCTGACTTTC. The complete variable domain, with remaining parts taken from reference TRBV7-9 and TRBJ2-6, reads DTGVSQNPRHKITKRGQNVTFRCDPISEHNRLYWYRQTLGQGPEFLTYFQNEAQLEKSRLLSDRFSAERPKGSFSTLEIQRTEQGDSAMYLCASSSRVSGNVLTFGAGSRLTVL.

Only a few counts were recorded for this clonotype. The rearrangement uses TRBV11-1 and TRBJ2-3; D might be TRBD1 or TRBD2, each matching 5 bases. The CDR3 covers 13 residues. Trimming removed 3 bases at V and 5 bases at J, with 9 bases between. From germline, CDR1 is SGHAT and CDR2 FQDESV (reference sequence). The CDR3 nucleotides are TGTGCCAGCAGCTTGGGGGTTAGAGATACGCAGTATTTT. It codes for CASSLGVRDTQYF. Drawing the rest from reference TRBV11-1 and TRBJ2-3, the complete variable domain is EAEVAQSPRYKITEKSQAVAFWCDPISGHATLYWYRQILGQGPELLVQFQDESVVDDSQLPKDRFSAERLKGVDSTLKIQPAELGDSAMYLCASSLGVRDTQYFGPGTRLTVL.

There are a few counts of this clonotype. V and J are TRBV19 and TRBJ1-1, with 9 positions matching TRBD1. This CDR3 has 17 residues. The V gene's germline CDR1 is LNHDA and CDR2 SQIVND (reference sequence). The junction had 17 bases not matched to a gene; V was cut back by 6 bases and J by 6 bases. The CDR3 sequence is CASSLRGGQGNFAEAFF. The CDR3 nucleotides read TGTGCCAGTAGCCTTAGGGGAGGACAGGGGAATTTTGCTGAAGCTTTCTTT.

This chain joins TRBV11-2 and TRBJ2-2; D is unclear. The CDR3 is 13 residues long. The germline V gene has CDR1 SGHAT and CDR2 FQNNGV. With 3 bases removed from V and 6 bases from J, the gap between germline ends came to 8 bases. CDR3 in DNA: TGTGCCAGCAGCTTCATGGCCCCCGGGGAGCTGTTTTTT. Translating it yields CASSFMAPGELFF.

This clonotype has more than one count but fewer than ten. The CDR3 DNA is TGCGCCAGCAGCCAAGAAGGCAGCTACACTGAAGCTTTCTTT. Translated: CASSQEGSYTEAFF. The gene calls are TRBV4-3 and TRBJ1-1, with D uncertain. Germline V lookup: CDR1 LGHNA, CDR2 YSLEER. With 0 bases removed from V and 3 bases from J, the gap between germline ends came to 8 bases. CDR3 length: 14 residues.

This chain connects TRBV7-2 to TRBJ1-3; D remains unclear. CDR1 SGHTA and CDR2 FQGNSA come from the germline V gene. The CDR3 runs to 14 residues. The V and J ends lost 0 bases and 1 base respectively, with 4 bases between them. The CDR3 loop reads CASSLAYSGNTIYF. Written as DNA, the CDR3 is TGTGCCAGCAGCTTAGCATATTCTGGAAACACCATATATTTT.

The chain has TRBV3-1 and TRBJ2-1, with 8 nucleotides matching TRBD1. The CDR3 has 13 residues. After removal of 0 bases from V and 12 bases from J, the junction contained 4 bases not matched to a gene. Germline CDR1 LGHDT, CDR2 YNNKEL (reference sequence). The CDR3 here is CASSQEADRGQFF. The CDR3 DNA reads TGTGCCAGCAGCCAAGAGGCCGACAGGGGGCAGTTCTTC.

The chain employs TRBV7-2 and TRBJ1-3, with TRBD1 as a possible D gene (5 bases). The V gene's germline CDR1 is SGHTA and CDR2 FQGNSA. Trimming removed 0 bases at V and 4 bases at J, with 10 bases between. This CDR3 region has 15 residues. CDR3 in amino acids: CASSLAVAGGNTIYF. CDR3 in DNA: TGTGCCAGCAGCTTAGCGGTGGCAGGGGGAAACACCATATATTTT. The variable domain in full, with the rest retrieved from reference TRBV7-2 and TRBJ1-3, is GAGVSQSPSNKVTEKGKDVELRCDPISGHTALYWYRQSLGQGLEFLIYFQGNSAPDKSGLPSDRFSAERTGGSVSTLTIQRTQQEDSAVYLCASSLAVAGGNTIYFGEGSWLTVV.

This clonotype was observed a few times. The V gene is TRBV6-5, the J gene TRBJ2-7, with D perhaps matching TRBD2 (5 bases). This CDR3 is 13 amino acids long. V lost 2 bases to trimming and J lost 7 bases, with 12 bases between them. The germline gives CDR1 MNHEY, CDR2 SVGAGI. DNA for the CDR3: TGTGCCAGCAGTTACGCATCCTCGGGGGAGCAGTACTTC. Its translation is CASSYASSGEQYF.

This clonotype was counted a few times. The rearrangement joins TRBV29-1 to TRBJ2-7, with a tentative D call TRBD1 (5 bases). The V and J ends lost 4 bases and 1 base respectively, with 11 bases between them. The CDR3 has 13 amino acids. Germline V lookup: CDR1 SQVTM, CDR2 ANQGSEA. The CDR3 spells CSVVRSGSYEQYF. The CDR3 DNA reads as TGCAGCGTTGTGAGATCAGGGTCCTACGAGCAGTACTTC.

This clonotype has more than one count but fewer than ten. The chain employs TRBV7-2 and TRBJ2-5, with D perhaps matching TRBD1 or TRBD2 (5 bases each). The germline V gene has CDR1 SGHTA and CDR2 FQGNSA. This CDR3 has 12 residues. V gave up 5 bases and J gave up 6 bases, with 10 bases separating them. The CDR3: CASSPPGQTQYF. The CDR3 coding sequence is TGTGCCAGCAGCCCCCCGGGACAGACCCAGTACTTC.

This chain connects TRBV7-8 to TRBJ1-1; no firm D call. CDR1 and CDR2 (germline): SGHVS, FQNEAQ. The CDR3 covers 17 residues. V was trimmed by 0 bases and J by 7 bases, leaving 21 bases between them. CDR3 sequence (DNA): TGTGCCAGCAGCTTAGCGCTAGGCGGGCAGGTCAGAGGTGAAGCTTTCTTT. Translated, it gives CASSLALGGQVRGEAFF.

The chain has TRBV12-3 or TRBV12-4 and TRBJ1-1, with unresolved D. V dropped 5 bases and J dropped 7 bases, with 20 bases sitting between them. The CDR3 consists of 15 residues. CDR3 sequence reads: CASSPPEQTRFEAFF. CDR3 coding DNA: TGTGCCAGCAGTCCTCCCGAACAGACGAGATTTGAAGCTTTCTTT.

Turning to this clonotype: Compared with germline, one end of the junction differs, possibly owing to a read error. The chain couples TRBV18 to TRBJ1-6; D remains unclear. CDR3 size: 15 residues. Germline assignment: CDR1 KGHSH and CDR2 LQKENI. The CDR3 nucleotides are TGTGCCAGCTCCCCACGGGGTCCCCAAAATTCACCCCTCCACTTT. It translates to CASSPRGPQNSPLHF.

V and J are TRBV6-2 or TRBV6-3 and TRBJ2-7; TRBD1 agrees at 9 bases. Germline V gene sequence: CDR1 MNHEY, CDR2 SVGEGT. J was trimmed by 2 bases and V by 6 bases; bases with no gene match: 11. This CDR3 spans 16 amino acids. This chain's CDR3 is CASRRLPGQGPYEQYF. The CDR3 DNA reads TGTGCCAGCAGGAGGCTTCCGGGACAGGGACCCTACGAGCAGTACTTC.

The CDR3 nucleotides are TGTGCCAGCAGCCCCTTAGGGGCTGGGACGGGTACGCAGTATTTT. Its translation is CASSPLGAGTGTQYF. V and J are TRBV6-5 and TRBJ2-3; D possibly matches TRBD1 or TRBD2 (5 bases each). The CDR3 length is 15 residues. Trimming cost V 6 bases and J 8 bases, with 21 bases left between them. Germline V gives CDR1 MNHEY, CDR2 SVGAGI.

This clonotype occurred many times. The V and J genes are TRBV7-9 and TRBJ2-7; D gene uncertain. Germline CDR1 is SEHNR and CDR2 is FQNEAQ (reference sequence). The CDR3 is 14 amino acids. Deletions cut 4 bases from V and 3 bases from J, with 13 bases between. CDR3 sequence: CASSSLSENYEQYF. DNA of the CDR3: TGTGCCAGCAGCTCCTTATCTGAAAACTACGAGCAGTACTTC.

This clonotype was observed a handful of times. The chain couples TRBV6-1 to TRBJ1-5; no reliable D call. V lost 7 bases and J 7 bases, leaving 14 bases between the germline ends. The germline V gene has CDR1 MNHNS and CDR2 SASEGT. The CDR3 is 13 amino acids. The CDR3 coding sequence is TGTGCCAGCACCAAGAACTGGAACCAGCCCCAGCATTTT. This sequence encodes CASTKNWNQPQHF.

This sequence joins TRBV29-1 and TRBJ2-1; TRBD1 is a possible D gene (8 bases). The CDR3 totals 14 residues. The V and J ends lost 6 bases and 7 bases respectively, with 19 bases between them. Germline loops: CDR1 SQVTM, CDR2 ANQGSEA. The CDR3 region is CSVRQGTTRNEQFF. CDR3 coding DNA: TGCAGCGTGAGACAGGGGACTACCCGAAATGAGCAGTTCTTC.